Described below is a single T cell receptor (beta chain) sequence and its context. Its specificity is unknown. Naive CD8 isolation took CD45RO-negative cells positively selected for CCR7 and excluded terminally differentiated effector memory CD45RA+ cells. Assay: immunoSEQ multiplex PCR; the TCRdb copy retains only in-frame clones and omits some. The data hold roughly 570,000 clones, with 95% to 98% observed a single time. The ends were cut back, 5 bases at V and 8 bases at J, with 18 bases in the middle. This CDR3 region has 13 residues. Germline loops: CDR1 SQVTM, CDR2 ANQGSEA. This specimen belongs to a study of shared clonotypes between healthy human individuals. Study-wide results and limits: Owing to a small donor count, the genetic and exposure-history diversity represented was limited.

The clonotype was recovered from a man between 25 and 39 years old in good health. The J gene is TRBJ1-2, the V gene TRBV29-1; D is unclear. The sequenced material came from naive CD8+ T cells sorted from blood. CDR3 residues: CSVWTVWTGGYTF. The CDR3 coding sequence is TGCAGCGTTTGGACCGTTTGGACGGGAGGCTACACCTTC. Looking up the rest from reference TRBV29-1 and TRBJ1-2 gives the full variable domain: SAVISQKPSRDICQRGTSLTIQCQVDSQVTMMFWYRQQPGQSLTLIATANQGSEATYESGFVIDKFPISRPNLTFSTLTVSNMSPEDSSIYLCSVWTVWTGGYTFGSGTRLTVV.